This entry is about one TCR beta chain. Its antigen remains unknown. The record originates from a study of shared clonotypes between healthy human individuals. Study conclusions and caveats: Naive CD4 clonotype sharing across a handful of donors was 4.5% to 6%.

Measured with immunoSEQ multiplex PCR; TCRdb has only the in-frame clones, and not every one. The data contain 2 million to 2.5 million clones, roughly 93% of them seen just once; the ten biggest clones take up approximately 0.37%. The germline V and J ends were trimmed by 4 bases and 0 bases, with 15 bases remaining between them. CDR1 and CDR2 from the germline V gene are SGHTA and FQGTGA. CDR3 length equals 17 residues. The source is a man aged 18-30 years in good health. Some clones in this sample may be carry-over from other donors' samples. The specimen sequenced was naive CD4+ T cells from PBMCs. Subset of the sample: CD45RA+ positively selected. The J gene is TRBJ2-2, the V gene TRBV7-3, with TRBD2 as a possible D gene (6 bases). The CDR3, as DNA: TGTGCCAGCAGCTCCCCCCCTGGCGGGACGAACACCGGGGAGCTGTTTTTT. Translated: CASSSPPGGTNTGELFF.